Shown below are 24 T cell receptor beta chains from a single sample sequenced in a study of blood T cell repertoires in COVID-19. The data were produced by immunoSEQ multiplex PCR, yet TCRdb's version contains in-frame clones alone and is incomplete. The sample lists 400,000 or so clones, 80% to 90% occurring once. The sequencing sample was made of PBMCs or T cells enriched from blood (not recorded which). The receptors shown here come from a man aged 25 to 40 who had recovered from COVID-19.

This sequence joins TRBV11-3 and TRBJ1-1; D is ambiguous. The germline V and J ends were trimmed by 0 bases and 6 bases, with 14 bases remaining between them. This CDR3 contains 15 residues. CDR1 is SGHNT, CDR2 YENEEA, per germline. The CDR3 loop reads CASSLDSGEPSEAFF. DNA for the CDR3: TGTGCCAGCAGCTTAGATAGCGGGGAACCGTCTGAAGCTTTCTTT.

This chain joins TRBV19 and TRBJ1-5, with 7 nucleotides matching TRBD1. This CDR3 comprises 13 residues. J gave up 6 bases and V 5 bases, and 4 bases lay outside the gene matches. The V gene's germline CDR1 is LNHDA and CDR2 SQIVND (reference sequence). The CDR3 reads CASSQGVGQPQHF. The DNA of the CDR3 is TGTGCCAGTAGTCAGGGGGTGGGTCAGCCCCAGCATTTT.

The rearrangement links TRBV6-2 or TRBV6-3 to TRBJ2-1; 10 nucleotides line up with TRBD2. Germline assignment: CDR1 MNHEY and CDR2 SVGEGT. The J segment lost 5 bases and the V segment lost 5 bases, leaving 6 bases of the junction unmatched. The CDR3 consists of 15 residues. CDR3 bases: TGTGCCAGCAGTGAGAGCGGGAGGGGGAACAATGAGCAGTTCTTC. It codes for CASSESGRGNNEQFF.

V usage is TRBV28 and J usage is TRBJ1-6; 7 bases match TRBD1. Losses at the gene ends were 6 bases for V and 7 bases for J; bases not matched to a gene: 6. The CDR3 runs 14 residues. The germline V gene has CDR1 MDHEN and CDR2 SYDVKM. The CDR3 DNA follows: TGTGCCAGCAGGGGGGCAGGGGGAAATTCACCCCTCCACTTT. Translation gives CASRGAGGNSPLHF.

The gene calls are TRBV5-4 and TRBJ1-1; a weak D match, TRBD1 (6 bases). The CDR3 is 13 amino acids. The V gene lost 4 bases and the J gene lost 7 bases, with 14 bases spanning the gap. Germline V gene data show CDR1 as SGHNT and CDR2 as YYREEE (reference sequence). The CDR3 nucleotides read TGTGCCAGCAGCCCCGGACAGTTTTTTGAAGCTTTCTTT. Encoded protein: CASSPGQFFEAFF.

The CDR3 nucleotides are TGTGCCAGCAGCCCCAGGAGCGGGAGGGCCGGCACAGATACGCAGTATTTT. Its translation is CASSPRSGRAGTDTQYF. This chain joins TRBV7-2 and TRBJ2-3, with 10 positions matching TRBD2. Germline V CDR1 and CDR2: SGHTA, FQGNSA. Trimming at V came to 5 bases and at J to 1 base, leaving 9 bases not matched to a gene. This CDR3 contains 17 residues.

The chain employs TRBV5-4 and TRBJ2-2; D not certain. Germline values: CDR1 SGHNT, CDR2 YYREEE (reference sequence). The CDR3 totals 11 residues. The V end was cut by 4 bases, the J end by 11 bases, with 9 bases between. CDR3 coding DNA: TGTGCCAGCAGCAACCGAGGAGAGCTGTTTTTT. Protein product: CASSNRGELFF.

The V call is TRBV6-4, the J call TRBJ2-7; 10 bases fit TRBD2. This CDR3 contains 17 residues. The germline CDR1 and CDR2 sequences are MRHNA and SNTAGT. With V trimmed by 3 bases and J by 5 bases, 13 bases remained unmatched. The CDR3 loop reads CASSEINSGRRCHEQYF. DNA of the CDR3: TGTGCCAGCAGTGAGATCAATAGCGGGAGGCGTTGCCACGAGCAGTACTTC.

The J gene is TRBJ2-1, the V gene TRBV6-5, with 7 bases fitting TRBD2. Germline V gives CDR1 MNHEY, CDR2 SVGAGI. The CDR3 has 13 amino acids. V lost 8 bases and J lost 8; bases outside the gene matches: 9. CDR3: CASDRGGIYEQFF. In DNA, the CDR3 is TGTGCCAGCGACCGGGGAGGGATCTATGAGCAGTTCTTC.

The rearrangement uses TRBV5-1 and TRBJ1-5, with D unresolved. Trimming shortened V by 4 bases and J by 9 bases, and 17 bases separated the two germline ends. CDR1 is SGHRS and CDR2 is YFSETQ in the germline V gene. The CDR3 runs 14 residues. CDR3 region: CASSPGDDLGPQHF. In nucleotides, the CDR3 is TGCGCCAGCAGCCCGGGAGACGACCTGGGGCCCCAGCATTTT.

The chain has TRBV14 and TRBJ1-4; D gene ambiguous. V was shortened by 0 bases and J by 7 bases, with 15 bases between the two germline ends. Germline loops: CDR1 SGHDN, CDR2 FVKESK. The CDR3 length is 16 residues. CDR3: CASSQDPGRRGEKLFF. The CDR3 bases are TGTGCCAGCAGCCAAGATCCCGGGAGGAGAGGTGAAAAACTGTTTTTT.

The chain recombines TRBV5-1 with TRBJ2-3, with D perhaps matching TRBD2 (6 bases). CDR3 length equals 16 residues. Trimming pared 0 bases from V and 5 bases from J, leaving 16 bases between. CDR1 is SGHRS, CDR2 YFSETQ, per germline. CDR3 sequence (DNA): TGCGCCAGCAGCTTGGCACTAGCCCATAGCGGAGATACGCAGTATTTT. It codes for CASSLALAHSGDTQYF.

The chain employs TRBV27 and TRBJ1-1; D remains unclear. V lost 6 bases and J 1 base, leaving 12 bases between the germline ends. The germline CDR1 and CDR2 sequences are MNHEY and SMNVEV (reference sequence). The CDR3 runs to 14 residues. The CDR3 loop is CASSRVQANTEAFF. For the CDR3, the DNA is TGTGCCAGCAGCCGAGTGCAGGCGAACACTGAAGCTTTCTTT.

This chain joins TRBV29-1 and TRBJ1-1; D gene ambiguous. The germline V gene has CDR1 SQVTM and CDR2 ANQGSEA. V was clipped by 4 bases and J by 1 base, with 7 bases between them. This CDR3 contains 12 residues. The CDR3, as DNA: TGCAGCGTTGTGCGCGGGAACACTGAAGCTTTCTTT. Residues: CSVVRGNTEAFF.

The chain couples TRBV5-8 to TRBJ2-2; 9 nucleotides line up with TRBD2. CDR3 size: 18 residues. Germline CDR1 and CDR2: SGHTS and YDEGEE. V trimming: 0 bases; J trimming: 5 bases; junction bases outside the gene matches: 11. The CDR3 DNA is TGTGCCAGCAGCTTGGCCGGTTTGGTAGCGGGAGTAACCGGGGAGCTGTTTTTT. It codes for CASSLAGLVAGVTGELFF.

The V gene is TRBV9, the J gene TRBJ2-2; D gene unclear. The V and J ends lost 4 bases and 1 base respectively, with 8 bases between them. This CDR3 comprises 14 residues. Germline lookup yields CDR1 SGDLS and CDR2 YYNGEE. CDR3 amino acids: CASSTRQNTGELFF. The DNA for the CDR3 is TGTGCCAGCAGCACACGACAGAACACCGGGGAGCTGTTTTTT.

This clone is a singleton in its sample. The V gene is TRBV25-1, the J gene TRBJ2-1; D possibly corresponds to TRBD2 (5 bases). This CDR3 has 16 residues. V lost 6 bases, J lost 1 base, and 16 bases lay in between. From germline, CDR1 is MGHDK and CDR2 SYGVNS. CDR3 coding DNA: TGTGCCAGCAGCCCAGTCGGGGTGGGGTCCTACAATGAGCAGTTCTTC. Translating gives CASSPVGVGSYNEQFF.

The chain links TRBV7-3 to TRBJ1-2, with 8 positions matching TRBD1. CDR1 is SGHTA, CDR2 FQGTGA, per germline. The CDR3 contains 13 residues. V trimming: 5 bases; J trimming: 7 bases; junction bases outside the gene matches: 6. CDR3 in amino acids: CASSPGQGGGYTF. CDR3 in DNA: TGTGCCAGCAGCCCTGGACAGGGTGGTGGCTACACCTTC. The variable domain in full, with the rest retrieved from reference TRBV7-3 and TRBJ1-2, is GAGVSQTPSNKVTEKGKYVELRCDPISGHTALYWYRQSLGQGPEFLIYFQGTGAADDSGLPNDRFFAVRPEGSVSTLKIQRTERGDSAVYLCASSPGQGGGYTFGSGTRLTVV.

The chain is built from TRBV9 and TRBJ2-5; 7 nucleotides align to TRBD1. Germline V gene sequence: CDR1 SGDLS, CDR2 YYNGEE. Trimming cost V 2 bases and J 1 base; bases outside gene matches: 11. The CDR3 is 17 amino acids. The CDR3 nucleotides are TGTGCCAGCAGCGTGACAGGGAACCTCTCTCCCCAAGAGACCCAGTACTTC. Encoded protein: CASSVTGNLSPQETQYF.

This clone was seen only a few times. The V and J genes are TRBV30 and TRBJ2-7, with D unresolved. This CDR3 is 13 amino acids long. Looked up from germline, CDR1 is GTSNPN and CDR2 is SVGIG (reference sequence). V lost 0 bases and J lost 6, with 12 bases in between. In DNA form, the CDR3 reads TGTGCCTGGAGTGTAACTCTCTCCACCGAGCAGTACTTC. As protein: CAWSVTLSTEQYF.

This clone was counted once. The chain has TRBV20-1 and TRBJ2-1; 7 bases fit TRBD1. Losses at the gene ends were 3 bases for V and 7 bases for J; bases not matched to a gene: 12. The CDR3 totals 15 residues. Germline-derived CDR1 and CDR2 are DFQATT and SNEGSKA (reference sequence). CDR3 sequence reads: CSASEQGSRMNEQFF. The CDR3 DNA sequence: TGCAGTGCTAGTGAACAGGGGTCAAGAATGAATGAGCAGTTCTTC.

V gene TRBV3-1 (or the pseudogene TRBV3-2) combines with J gene TRBJ2-1; 15 bases line up with TRBD2. Germline V gene lookup returns CDR1 LGHDT and CDR2 YNNKEL (reference sequence). The CDR3 covers 19 residues. The ends lost 4 bases at V and 0 bases at J; junction bases unmatched: 7. CDR3 DNA sequence: TGTGCCAGCAGCCCCTGGACTAGCGGGAGGGGCGTCTCCTACAATGAGCAGTTCTTC. Translating it yields CASSPWTSGRGVSYNEQFF.

The chain is built from TRBV19 and TRBJ1-1; 8 nucleotides agree with TRBD1. V shed 1 base, J shed 5 bases, and the junction held 12 bases outside the gene matches. The germline CDR1 and CDR2 sequences are LNHDA and SQIVND (reference sequence). This CDR3 comprises 17 residues. CDR3 loop: CASSIVGPGGFRTEAFF. The CDR3 nucleotides read TGTGCCAGTAGTATAGTGGGGCCAGGGGGCTTTCGTACTGAAGCTTTCTTT.

J is TRBJ2-7 and V is TRBV4-1; D may be TRBD1 (5 bases). The germline V and J ends were trimmed by 0 bases and 4 bases, with 13 bases remaining between them. The CDR3 spans 15 residues. From germline, CDR1 is MGHRA and CDR2 YSYEKL. The CDR3, as DNA: TGCGCCAGCAGCCAAGAGGGAAGGGGTTGGTACGAGCAGTACTTC. This translates into CASSQEGRGWYEQYF.